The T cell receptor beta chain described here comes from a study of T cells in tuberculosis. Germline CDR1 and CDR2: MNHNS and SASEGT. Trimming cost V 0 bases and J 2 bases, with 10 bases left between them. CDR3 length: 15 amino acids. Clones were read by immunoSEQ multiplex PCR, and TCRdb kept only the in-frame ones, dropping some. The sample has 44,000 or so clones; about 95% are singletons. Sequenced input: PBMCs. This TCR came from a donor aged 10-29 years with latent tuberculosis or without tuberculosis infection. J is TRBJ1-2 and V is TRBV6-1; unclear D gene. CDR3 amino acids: CASSEAWATNYGYTF. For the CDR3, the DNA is TGTGCCAGCAGTGAAGCATGGGCAACGAACTATGGCTACACCTTC.